This TCR beta chain comes out of a study of blood T cell repertoires in COVID-19 (dated by TCRdb to between 2020 and 2021). The study in broad terms: Samples from collaborators originated in the United States, Italy and Spain and spanned both the acute and convalescent phases of COVID-19. The prospective study material was composed of cDNA or gDNA derived from T cells, B-cell-depleted T cells, or PBMCs. The dataset comprised deeply sampled blood TCRbeta repertoires from subjects exposed to, actively infected with, or recovered from COVID-19. The repertoires were released in a freely available public database meant as a resource for research on the immune response to SARS-CoV-2. Samples were obtained from the ongoing ImmuneRACE study (first 160 participants) and from some 1,300 subjects provided by 6 global collaborators. The sample metadata nearly always contained a de-identified subject ID, COVID-19 status, age in years and sex. Where HLA class I and class II types were available, the types were taken from metadata supplied by the sample provider, not from assay-based typing.

A word on this clone: Its antigen has not been determined. Per-base qualities were not stored, and no clone one base away is much larger.

General findings and caveats noted by the study authors: The quantity of clinical and demographic metadata differed by source and by participant and was supplied without curation.

Collaborating institutions collected whole blood in K2EDTA tubes following their own protocols. For TCRbeta analysis, collaborator samples were shipped as frozen whole blood, as isolated PBMCs, or as DNA extracted from either sample type. Cut back by 1 base and 6 bases, the V and J ends lie 9 bases apart. From its cysteine to its phenylalanine, the CDR3 spans 14 amino acids. Only CDR3 DNA is held: 42 bases, read in frame from base 1. The germline V gene encodes CDR1 LGHNA and CDR2 YSLEER. TCRbeta CDR3 regions were amplified from genomic DNA by means of the immunoSEQ Assay, a bias-controlled multiplex PCR. The authors' analysis ran thus. Within the assay, amplification of reference gene primers was used to estimate how many nucleated cells each sample contained. Sequence reads were collapsed and filtered to measure the absolute abundance of every unique TCRbeta CDR3 rearrangement. Productive Simpson clonality was computed per sample as the square root of Simpson's diversity index over productive rearrangements. The table was pulled from immuneACCESS by TCRdb, which kept in-frame rearrangements only. Such tables lose some clones; where checked, under half of the loss comes from unresolved V genes, and the rest has no known cause. Clonal size and the V and J genes are those of that table, whereas D and trimming came from the DNA. This sample holds roughly 150,000 clones; 87% were observed only once. The ten largest clonotypes hold around 5% of the sample.

The sample consisted of peripheral blood. This receptor chain uses TRBV4-3 and TRBJ1-4, with the D gene uncertain. The origin of this receptor is a human donor in a cohort sampled during active COVID-19. The nucleotide sequence is TGCGCCAGCAGCCAAGGGAGTTTATATGAAAAACTGTTTTTT. This is translated as CASSQGSLYEKLFF.